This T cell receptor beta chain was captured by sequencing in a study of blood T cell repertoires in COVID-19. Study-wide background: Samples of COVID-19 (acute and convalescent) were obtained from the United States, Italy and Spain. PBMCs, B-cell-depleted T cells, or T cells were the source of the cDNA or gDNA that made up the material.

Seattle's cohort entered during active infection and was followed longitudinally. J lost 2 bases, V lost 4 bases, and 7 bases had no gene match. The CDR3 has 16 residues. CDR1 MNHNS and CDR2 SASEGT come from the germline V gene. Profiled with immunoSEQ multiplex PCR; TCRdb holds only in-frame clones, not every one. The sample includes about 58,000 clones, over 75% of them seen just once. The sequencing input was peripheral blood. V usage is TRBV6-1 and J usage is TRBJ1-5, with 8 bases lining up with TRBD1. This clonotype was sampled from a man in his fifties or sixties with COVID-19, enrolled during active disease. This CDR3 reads CASSGSGTGRNQPQHF. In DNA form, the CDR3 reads TGTGCCAGCAGTGGATCCGGGACAGGCCGCAATCAGCCCCAGCATTTT.